Listed below are T cell receptor beta chains from one sample, sequenced in a study of T cell responses to AZD1222 COVID-19 vaccine. Measured with immunoSEQ multiplex PCR; TCRdb has only the in-frame clones, and not every one. The data hold 180,000 or so clones, with roughly 94% observed a single time. Material: peripheral blood, obtained on day 0 of AZD1222 vaccination. These receptors all come from an adult in good health. Both conserved end residues are part of each CDR3. The order of the fields is CDR3 DNA, CDR3 protein, clone size, J gene, V gene, D gene, CDR3 length. The D gene is left open where the match is weak. Not all rows give a size; the values are once, few, many and, for expanded clones, a class.

TGTGCCAGCAGGGCGGACCTGAACACTGAAGCTTTCTTT	CASRADLNTEAFF	.	TRBJ1-1	TRBV2	.	13
TGTGCCAGCAGTTTATCCCAGCGGGAGACCCAGTACTTC	CASSLSQRETQYF	.	TRBJ2-5	TRBV12-3/TRBV12-4	.	13
TGTGCCAGCAGCTTAGACCTGCGGAACACTGAAGCTTTCTTT	CASSLDLRNTEAFF	.	TRBJ1-1	TRBV7-9	.	14
TGTGCCAGCAGTTTGGGCGGAGGGGGCTACACCTTC	CASSLGGGGYTF	.	TRBJ1-2	TRBV28	.	12
TGTGCCAGCAGGCCCCCCTCCAGGGCTGAAGCTTTCTTT	CASRPPSRAEAFF	.	TRBJ1-1	TRBV9	.	13
TGTGCCAGCAGCCAACCTAGCTCCTACGAGCAGTACTTC	CASSQPSSYEQYF	.	TRBJ2-7	TRBV3-1/TRBV3-2	.	13
TGCGCCAGCAGCTTGGAAGGTAGCCTCACCGGGGAGCTGTTTTTT	CASSLEGSLTGELFF	.	TRBJ2-2	TRBV5-1	.	15
TGTGCCAGCAGCTTCCCCGGGACAGGGGTTGAGACCCAGTACTTC	CASSFPGTGVETQYF	.	TRBJ2-5	TRBV7-9	TRBD1	15
TGTGCCAGCACTCGGACAGGGGGCGAATCACCCCTCCACTTT	CASTRTGGESPLHF	.	TRBJ1-6	TRBV2	TRBD1	14
TGCGCCAGCAGCTTCGGACTAGCGGGAAGGGCAGGCACCGGGGAGCTGTTTTTT	CASSFGLAGRAGTGELFF	few	TRBJ2-2	TRBV5-1	TRBD2	18
TGTGCCAGCAGCCCGGAGACACGCAATTCACCCCTCCACTTT	CASSPETRNSPLHF	.	TRBJ1-6	TRBV7-2	.	14
TGCGCCAGCAGCTTGGTTGGGGATGCAGCTTTCTTT	CASSLVGDAAFF	.	TRBJ1-1	TRBV5-1	.	12
TGCGCCAGCAGCCAAGGTTGGGCGGGACTAAACACCGGGGAGCTGTTTTTT	CASSQGWAGLNTGELFF	.	TRBJ2-2	TRBV4-1	TRBD2	17
TGCGCCAGCAGCCCAACGGGACAAAGCAATTCACCCCTCCACTTT	CASSPTGQSNSPLHF	.	TRBJ1-6	TRBV5-1	.	15
TGCAGTGCTAGTATACAGGGGACCGGAAACACCATATATTTT	CSASIQGTGNTIYF	.	TRBJ1-3	TRBV20-1	TRBD1	14
TGTGCCAGCAGCGACCTCCTTGGACGGTTTTACGAGCAGTACTTC	CASSDLLGRFYEQYF	.	TRBJ2-7	TRBV2	.	15
TGTGCCTGGACAGGAAACTTGAATCAGCCCCAGCATTTT	CAWTGNLNQPQHF	.	TRBJ1-5	TRBV30	.	13
TGTGCTAGTGGTTTGGCTCAGAAGGGACTTATAGAACTGCCCCCGAATCAGCCCCAGCATTTT	CASGLAQKGLIELPPNQPQHF	.	TRBJ1-5	TRBV12-5	.	21
TGTGCCAGCACCATCCCCCCAGAGACCCAGTACTTC	CASTIPPETQYF	.	TRBJ2-5	TRBV12-3/TRBV12-4	.	12
TGTGCCAGCCTCCCAGGGGTAGGAGAGGTCGATGAGCAGTTCTTC	CASLPGVGEVDEQFF	.	TRBJ2-1	TRBV27	.	15
TGTGCCACCAGCAGAAGGAGGGGTTCCCCTGGGGAGCTGTTTTTT	CATSRRRGSPGELFF	.	TRBJ2-2	TRBV15	.	15
TGTGCCAGCAGTAAAGGGGGGACTAGTTTCTACGAGCAGTACTTC	CASSKGGTSFYEQYF	.	TRBJ2-7	TRBV5-4	TRBD2	15
TGTGCCAGCAGCCGCTCGCAGGGGATTTACACTGAAGCTTTCTTT	CASSRSQGIYTEAFF	.	TRBJ1-1	TRBV5-4	.	15
TGTGCCAGCAGTTTAAGGTCCAAAACTTCGGACAGGGTTAATGAAAAACTGTTTTTT	CASSLRSKTSDRVNEKLFF	.	TRBJ1-4	TRBV27	TRBD1	19
TGTGCCAGCAGTTTAAGGGACAGGGTCTACGAGCAGTACTTC	CASSLRDRVYEQYF	.	TRBJ2-7	TRBV27	TRBD1	14
TGTGCCAGCAGTCCAGGACTAGCGGGTAATACGCAGTATTTT	CASSPGLAGNTQYF	.	TRBJ2-3	TRBV6-5	TRBD2	14
TGTGCCAGCAGCCCGGGAGGGAGGGGATACAATGAGCAGTTCTTC	CASSPGGRGYNEQFF	.	TRBJ2-1	TRBV3-1/TRBV3-2	TRBD2	15
TGTGCCAGCTCACCACCGTCGGAGACTGAAGCTTTCTTT	CASSPPSETEAFF	.	TRBJ1-1	TRBV18	.	13
TGTGCCAGCAGCTTGGGCGGGGTCCACAGCGGTGAGCAGTACTTC	CASSLGGVHSGEQYF	few	TRBJ2-7	TRBV5-4	.	15
TGTGCCAGCAGTATGGGGACAGGGCCCACCAATGAGCAGTTCTTC	CASSMGTGPTNEQFF	.	TRBJ2-1	TRBV13	TRBD1	15
TGCGCCAGCAGCCCTGGCCCCCGGGACAGCGGGAGGAGGAACACTGAAGCTTTCTTT	CASSPGPRDSGRRNTEAFF	.	TRBJ1-1	TRBV4-1	TRBD1	19